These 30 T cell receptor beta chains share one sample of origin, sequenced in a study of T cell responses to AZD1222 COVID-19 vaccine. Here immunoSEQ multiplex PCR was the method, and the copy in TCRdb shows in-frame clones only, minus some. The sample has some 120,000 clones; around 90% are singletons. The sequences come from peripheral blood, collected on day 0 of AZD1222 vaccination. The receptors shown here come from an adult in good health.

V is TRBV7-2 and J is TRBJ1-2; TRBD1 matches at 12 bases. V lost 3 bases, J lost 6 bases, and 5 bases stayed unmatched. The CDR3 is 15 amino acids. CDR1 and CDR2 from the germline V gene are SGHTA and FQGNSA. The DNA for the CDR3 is TGTGCCAGCAGCTTCGCCGGGACAGGGGGCGATGGCTACACCTTC. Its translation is CASSFAGTGGDGYTF.

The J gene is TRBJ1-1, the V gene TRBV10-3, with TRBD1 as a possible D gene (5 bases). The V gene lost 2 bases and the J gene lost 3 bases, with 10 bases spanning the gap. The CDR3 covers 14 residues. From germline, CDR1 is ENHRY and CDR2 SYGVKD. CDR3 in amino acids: CAISEQGGDTEAFF. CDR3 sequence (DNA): TGTGCCATCAGTGAGCAGGGTGGGGACACTGAAGCTTTCTTT.

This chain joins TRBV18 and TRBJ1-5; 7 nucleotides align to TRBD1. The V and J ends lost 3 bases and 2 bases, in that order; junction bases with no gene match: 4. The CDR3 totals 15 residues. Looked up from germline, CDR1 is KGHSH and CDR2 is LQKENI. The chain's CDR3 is CASSPTGQGNQPQHF. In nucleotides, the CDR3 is TGTGCCAGCTCACCGACAGGGCAGGGCAATCAGCCCCAGCATTTT.

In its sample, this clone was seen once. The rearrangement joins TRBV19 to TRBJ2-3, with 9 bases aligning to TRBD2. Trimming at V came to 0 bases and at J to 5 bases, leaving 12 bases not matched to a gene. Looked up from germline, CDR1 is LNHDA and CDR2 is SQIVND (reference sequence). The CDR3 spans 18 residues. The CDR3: CASSIDLPGGGAEDTQYF. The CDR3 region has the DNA TGTGCCAGTAGTATAGATCTCCCCGGCGGGGGGGCCGAAGATACGCAGTATTTT.

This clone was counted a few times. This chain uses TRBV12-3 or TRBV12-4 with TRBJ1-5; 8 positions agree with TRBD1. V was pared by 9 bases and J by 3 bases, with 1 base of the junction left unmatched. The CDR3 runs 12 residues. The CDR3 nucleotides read TGTGCCAGTCAGGGGGCCAATCAGCCCCAGCATTTT. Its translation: CASQGANQPQHF.

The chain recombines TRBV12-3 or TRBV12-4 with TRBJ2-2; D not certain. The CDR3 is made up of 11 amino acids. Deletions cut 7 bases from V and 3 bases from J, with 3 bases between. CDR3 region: CASIYTGELFF. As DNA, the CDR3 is TGTGCCAGCATCTACACCGGGGAGCTGTTTTTT.

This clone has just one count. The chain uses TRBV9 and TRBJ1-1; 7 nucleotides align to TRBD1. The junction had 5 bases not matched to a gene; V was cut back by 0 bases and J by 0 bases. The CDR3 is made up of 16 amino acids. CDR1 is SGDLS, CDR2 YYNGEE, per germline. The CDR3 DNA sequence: TGTGCCAGCAGCGTAGGGACAGGAGACTTGAACACTGAAGCTTTCTTT. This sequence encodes CASSVGTGDLNTEAFF.

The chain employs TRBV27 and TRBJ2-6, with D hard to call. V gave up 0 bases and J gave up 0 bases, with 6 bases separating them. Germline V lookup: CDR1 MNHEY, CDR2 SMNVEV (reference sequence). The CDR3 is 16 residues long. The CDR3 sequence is CASSLSTSSGANVLTF. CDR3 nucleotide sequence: TGTGCCAGCAGTTTATCAACCTCCTCTGGGGCCAACGTCCTGACTTTC.

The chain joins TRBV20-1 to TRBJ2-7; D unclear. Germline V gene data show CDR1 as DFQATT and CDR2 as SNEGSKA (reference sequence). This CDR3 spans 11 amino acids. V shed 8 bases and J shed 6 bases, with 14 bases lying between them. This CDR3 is CSSIFVAEQYF. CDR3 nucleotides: TGCAGTTCCATTTTTGTTGCCGAGCAGTACTTC.

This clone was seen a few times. The CDR3 nucleotides read TGTGCCAGCTCACCGCCCAATCAGCCCCAGCATTTT. Its protein product is CASSPPNQPQHF. V usage is TRBV18 and J usage is TRBJ1-5, with no clear D. V lost 3 bases, J lost 3 bases, and 3 bases lay in between. The V gene's germline CDR1 is KGHSH and CDR2 LQKENI. There are 12 residues in the CDR3.

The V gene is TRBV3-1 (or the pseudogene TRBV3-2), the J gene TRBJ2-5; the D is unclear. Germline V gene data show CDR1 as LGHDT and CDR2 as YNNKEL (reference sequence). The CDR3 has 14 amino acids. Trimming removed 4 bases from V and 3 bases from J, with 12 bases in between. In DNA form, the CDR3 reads TGTGCCAGCAGCCCTCCTTGGACGGAAGAGACCCAGTACTTC. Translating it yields CASSPPWTEETQYF.

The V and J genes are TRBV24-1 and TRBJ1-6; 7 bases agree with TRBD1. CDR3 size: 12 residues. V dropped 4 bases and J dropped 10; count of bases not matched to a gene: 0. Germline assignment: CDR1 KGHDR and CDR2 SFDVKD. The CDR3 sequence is CATSEGQSPLHF. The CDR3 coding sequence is TGTGCCACCAGTGAGGGACAGTCACCCCTCCACTTT.

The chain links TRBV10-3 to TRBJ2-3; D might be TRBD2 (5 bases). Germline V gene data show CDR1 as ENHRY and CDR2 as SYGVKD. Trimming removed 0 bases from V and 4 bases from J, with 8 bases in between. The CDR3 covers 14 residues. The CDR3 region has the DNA TGTGCCATCAGTGAGTCGCGGGTGGCAGATACGCAGTATTTT. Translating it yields CAISESRVADTQYF.

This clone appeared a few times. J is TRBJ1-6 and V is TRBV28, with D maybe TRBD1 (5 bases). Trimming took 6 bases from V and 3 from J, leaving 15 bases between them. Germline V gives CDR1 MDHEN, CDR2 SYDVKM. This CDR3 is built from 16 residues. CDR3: CASSPGGDHYNSPLHF. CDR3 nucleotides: TGTGCCAGCAGCCCTGGGGGGGATCACTATAATTCACCCCTCCACTTT.

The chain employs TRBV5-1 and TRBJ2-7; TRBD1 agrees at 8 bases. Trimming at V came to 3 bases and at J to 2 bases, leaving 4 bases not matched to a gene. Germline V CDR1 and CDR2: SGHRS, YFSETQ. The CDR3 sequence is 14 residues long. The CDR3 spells CASSSRTGPYEQYF. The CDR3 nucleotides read TGCGCCAGCAGCTCACGGACAGGGCCCTACGAGCAGTACTTC.

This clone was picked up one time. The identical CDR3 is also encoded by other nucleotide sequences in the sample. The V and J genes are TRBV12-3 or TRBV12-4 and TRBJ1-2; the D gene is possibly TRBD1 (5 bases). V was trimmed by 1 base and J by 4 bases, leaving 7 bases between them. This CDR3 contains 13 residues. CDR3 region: CASSLGGSYGYTF. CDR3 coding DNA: TGTGCCAGCAGTTTAGGGGGGAGCTATGGCTACACCTTC.

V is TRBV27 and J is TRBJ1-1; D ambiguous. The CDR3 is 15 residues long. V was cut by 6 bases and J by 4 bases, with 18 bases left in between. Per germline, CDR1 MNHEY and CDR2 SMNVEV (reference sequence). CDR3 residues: CASRLRGVGSTEAFF. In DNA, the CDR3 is TGTGCCAGCAGACTACGAGGCGTAGGTAGCACTGAAGCTTTCTTT.

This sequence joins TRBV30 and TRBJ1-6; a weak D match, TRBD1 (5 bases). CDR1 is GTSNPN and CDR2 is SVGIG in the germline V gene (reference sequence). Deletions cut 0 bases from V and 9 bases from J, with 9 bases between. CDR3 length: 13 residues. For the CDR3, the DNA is TGTGCCTGGAGTGTATTAGGGGCTTCACCCCTCCACTTT. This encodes CAWSVLGASPLHF.

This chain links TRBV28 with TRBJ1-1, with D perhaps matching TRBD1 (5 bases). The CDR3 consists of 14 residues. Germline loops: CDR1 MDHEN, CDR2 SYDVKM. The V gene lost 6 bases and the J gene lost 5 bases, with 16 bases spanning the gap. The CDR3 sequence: CASSSPGGGTEAFF. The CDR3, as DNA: TGTGCCAGCAGCTCCCCGGGGGGAGGGACTGAAGCTTTCTTT. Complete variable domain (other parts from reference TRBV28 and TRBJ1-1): DVKVTQSSRYLVKRTGEKVFLECVQDMDHENMFWYRQDPGLGLRLIYFSYDVKMKEKGDIPEGYSVSREKKERFSLILESASTNQTSMYLCASSSPGGGTEAFFGQGTRLTVV.

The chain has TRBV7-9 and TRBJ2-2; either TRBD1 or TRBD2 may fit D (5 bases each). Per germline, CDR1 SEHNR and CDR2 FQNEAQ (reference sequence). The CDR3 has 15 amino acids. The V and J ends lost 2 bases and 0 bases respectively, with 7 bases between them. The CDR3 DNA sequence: TGTGCCAGCAGCTTACAGGGAGCGAACACCGGGGAGCTGTTTTTT. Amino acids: CASSLQGANTGELFF.

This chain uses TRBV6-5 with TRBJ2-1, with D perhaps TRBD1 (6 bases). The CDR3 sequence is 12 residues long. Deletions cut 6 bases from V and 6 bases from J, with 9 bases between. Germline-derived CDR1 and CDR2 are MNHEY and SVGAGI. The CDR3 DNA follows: TGTGCCAGCAGCCCACAGGGCAATGAGCAGTTCTTC. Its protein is CASSPQGNEQFF.

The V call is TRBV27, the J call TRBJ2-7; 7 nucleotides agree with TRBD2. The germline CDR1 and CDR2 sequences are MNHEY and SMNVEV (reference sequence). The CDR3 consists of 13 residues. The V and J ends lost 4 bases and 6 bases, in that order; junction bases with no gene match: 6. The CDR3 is CASSWRGSGEQYF. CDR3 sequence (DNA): TGTGCCAGCAGTTGGCGGGGGTCTGGCGAGCAGTACTTC.

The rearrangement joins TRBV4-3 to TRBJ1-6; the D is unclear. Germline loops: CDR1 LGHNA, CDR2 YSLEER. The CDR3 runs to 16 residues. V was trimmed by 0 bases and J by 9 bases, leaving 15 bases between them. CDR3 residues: CASSQDVAAGGSPLHF. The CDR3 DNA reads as TGCGCCAGCAGCCAAGACGTCGCCGCCGGCGGTTCACCCCTCCACTTT.

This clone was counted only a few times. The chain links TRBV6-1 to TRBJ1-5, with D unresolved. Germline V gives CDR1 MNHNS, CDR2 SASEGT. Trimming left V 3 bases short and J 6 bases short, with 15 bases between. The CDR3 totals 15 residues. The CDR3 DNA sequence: TGTGCCAGCAGTGAGGGTACTTGGACCCGTCAGCCCCAGCATTTT. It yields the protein CASSEGTWTRQPQHF.

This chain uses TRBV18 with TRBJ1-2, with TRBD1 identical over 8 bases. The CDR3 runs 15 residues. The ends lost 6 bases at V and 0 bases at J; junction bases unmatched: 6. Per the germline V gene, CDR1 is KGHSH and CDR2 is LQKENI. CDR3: CASSSGTGPNYGYTF. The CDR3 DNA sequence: TGTGCCAGCTCCTCGGGGACAGGCCCTAACTATGGCTACACCTTC.

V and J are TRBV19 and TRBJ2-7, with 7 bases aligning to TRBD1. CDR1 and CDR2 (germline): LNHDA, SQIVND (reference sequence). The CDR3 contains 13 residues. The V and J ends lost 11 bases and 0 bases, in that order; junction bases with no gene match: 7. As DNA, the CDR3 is TGTGCCTCTTCAGGGGACAGCTCCTACGAGCAGTACTTC. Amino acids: CASSGDSSYEQYF.

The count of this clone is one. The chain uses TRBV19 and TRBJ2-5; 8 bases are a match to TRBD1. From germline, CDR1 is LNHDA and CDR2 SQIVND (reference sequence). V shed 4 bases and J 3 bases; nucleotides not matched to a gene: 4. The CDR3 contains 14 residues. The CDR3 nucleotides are TGTGCCAGTAGTACCGGACAGGGAAAAGAGACCCAGTACTTC. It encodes CASSTGQGKETQYF.

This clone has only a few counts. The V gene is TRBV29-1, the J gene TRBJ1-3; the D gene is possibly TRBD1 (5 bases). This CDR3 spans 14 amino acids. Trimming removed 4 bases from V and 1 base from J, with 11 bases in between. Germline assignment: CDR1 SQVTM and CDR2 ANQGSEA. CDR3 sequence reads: CSVATVPSGNTIYF. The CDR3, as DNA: TGCAGCGTTGCGACAGTACCTTCTGGAAACACCATATATTTT.

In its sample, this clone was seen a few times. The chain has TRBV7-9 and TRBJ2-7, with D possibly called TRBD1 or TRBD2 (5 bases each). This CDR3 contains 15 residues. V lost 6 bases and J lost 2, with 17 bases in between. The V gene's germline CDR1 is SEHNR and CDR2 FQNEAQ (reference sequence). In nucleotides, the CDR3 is TGTGCCAGCAGTCAACCTCGGGGACGGACCTACGAGCAGTACTTC. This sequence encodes CASSQPRGRTYEQYF.

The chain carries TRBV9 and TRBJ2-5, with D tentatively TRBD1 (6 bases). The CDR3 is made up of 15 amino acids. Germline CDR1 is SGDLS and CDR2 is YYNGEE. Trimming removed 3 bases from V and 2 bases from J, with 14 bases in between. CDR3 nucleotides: TGTGCCAGCAGCGGCGGACAGAACCCGCAAGAGACCCAGTACTTC. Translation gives CASSGGQNPQETQYF.